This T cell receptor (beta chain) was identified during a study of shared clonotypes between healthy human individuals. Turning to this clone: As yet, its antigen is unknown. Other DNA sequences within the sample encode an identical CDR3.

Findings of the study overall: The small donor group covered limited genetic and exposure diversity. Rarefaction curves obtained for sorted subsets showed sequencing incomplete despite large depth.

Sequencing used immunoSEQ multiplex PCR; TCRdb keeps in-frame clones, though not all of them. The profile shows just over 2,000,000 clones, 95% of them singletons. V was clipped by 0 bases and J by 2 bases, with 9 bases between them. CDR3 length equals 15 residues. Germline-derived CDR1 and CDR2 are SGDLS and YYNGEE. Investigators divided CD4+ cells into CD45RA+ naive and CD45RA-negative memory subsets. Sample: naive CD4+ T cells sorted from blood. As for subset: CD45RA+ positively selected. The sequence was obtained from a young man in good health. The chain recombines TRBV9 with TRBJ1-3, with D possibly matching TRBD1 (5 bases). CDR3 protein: CASSVDGGAGNTIYF. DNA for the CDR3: TGTGCCAGCAGCGTAGATGGAGGGGCTGGAAACACCATATATTTT.